What follows describes a single T cell receptor (beta chain). The trim removed 4 bases at V and 3 bases at J, leaving 8 bases unmatched. Germline-derived CDR1 and CDR2 are MDHEN and SYDVKM. This CDR3 comprises 15 residues. The data belong to a study of blood T cell repertoires in COVID-19. Study summary: Collection of acute and convalescent COVID-19 samples took place in the United States, Italy and Spain.

Source study methods: By means of reference gene primer amplification, nucleated cell counts were estimated. Profiling relied on immunoSEQ multiplex PCR, and the TCRdb table lists in-frame clones only, not all of them. From that table come the V and J calls and clone size; the DNA was used to work out D and trimming. Among over 120,000 clones, 65% to 85% were seen once, and the ten largest hold less than 4%. Source material: peripheral blood. The sequence was obtained from a woman aged 55-75 years with acute or convalescent COVID-19. The chain is built from TRBV28 and TRBJ1-2, with 7 nucleotides matching TRBD1. The CDR3 spells CASSYRLGTDYGYTF. Written as DNA, the CDR3 is TGTGCCAGCAGTTACCGTCTTGGGACAGACTATGGCTACACCTTC.